Shown below are 13 T cell receptor beta chains from a single sample sequenced in a study of T cells in Graves' hyperthyroidism and ophthalmopathy. Amplified TCR beta CDR3 regions derived from RNA transcripts. HTBI primers were employed in a first-round RT-PCR of the TCR CDR3. A single record per CDR3 protein comes from TCRdb applying MiXCR to the multiplex PCR reads. Among about 620,000 distinct CDR3 sequences listed, roughly 15% were seen once. Material for sequencing was blood. These receptors all come from a woman aged 30 to 39 with Graves' hyperthyroidism.

This clonotype was found a few times. The V call is TRBV5-1, the J call TRBJ1-2; D perhaps matches TRBD1 (5 bases). The CDR3 is 16 residues long. V gave up 2 bases and J gave up 1 base, with 15 bases separating them. Germline loops: CDR1 SGHRS, CDR2 YFSETQ. Here the CDR3 DNA reads TGCGCCAGCAGCTTCCGTCAGACAGTTCTTAACTATGGCTACACCTTC. This gives the protein CASSFRQTVLNYGYTF.

This clonotype was seen more than once but under ten times. This chain connects TRBV28 to TRBJ1-6; no reliable D call. V shed 6 bases and J shed 4 bases, with 13 bases lying between them. Germline V gene sequence: CDR1 MDHEN, CDR2 SYDVKM. CDR3 length equals 15 residues. For the CDR3, the DNA is TGTGCCAGCAGCGCTCCGGACCGATATAATTCACCCCTCCACTTT. Its translation is CASSAPDRYNSPLHF.

This clonotype was observed at least ten times. The CDR3 DNA is TGTGCCAGCAGCTGGACAGACTTAAAAGCTTTCTTT. This gives the protein CASSWTDLKAFF. This chain uses TRBV7-9 with TRBJ1-1, with D tentatively TRBD1 (6 bases). In germline, CDR1 is SEHNR, CDR2 FQNEAQ (reference sequence). The CDR3 loop spans 12 amino acids. The ends were cut back, 4 bases at V and 9 bases at J, with 12 bases in the middle.

In this sample, this clonotype turned up many times. The chain joins TRBV11-3 to TRBJ2-1; D possibly uses TRBD1 or TRBD2 (5 bases each). In germline, CDR1 is SGHNT, CDR2 YENEEA. The V end was cut by 1 base, the J end by 5 bases, with 12 bases between. The CDR3 runs to 15 residues. The CDR3 here is CASSLVGTADNEQFF. DNA for the CDR3: TGTGCCAGCAGCTTAGTTGGGACGGCTGACAATGAGCAGTTCTTC.

This clonotype was picked up a small number of times. CDR3 sequence: CSARGIGGELTSGRETQYF. CDR3 DNA: TGCAGTGCTAGAGGAATTGGGGGGGAATTGACTAGCGGGAGAGAGACCCAGTACTTC. The chain carries TRBV20-1 and TRBJ2-5, with TRBD2 matching over 12 bases. This CDR3 has 19 residues. CDR1 is DFQATT and CDR2 is SNEGSKA in the germline V gene (reference sequence). Trimming removed 1 base from V and 4 bases from J; junction bases left unmatched: 16.

This clonotype was seen repeatedly, ten times or more. Sequence at one end of the junction differs from germline and may be a read error. The rearrangement joins TRBV5-1 to TRBJ2-7, with 9 bases fitting TRBD1. In germline, CDR1 is SGHRS, CDR2 YFSETQ. The CDR3 runs to 14 residues. Here the CDR3 DNA reads TGTGCCAGCAGCTTGGGACAGGGACCCTACGAGCAGTACTTC. Residues: CASSLGQGPYEQYF.

At least ten counts were recorded for this clonotype. The chain combines TRBV13 with TRBJ2-1; 8 nucleotides agree with TRBD2. CDR1 PRHDT and CDR2 FYEKMQ come from the germline V gene (reference sequence). The CDR3 is 16 amino acids. The V gene end was trimmed by 7 bases and the J gene end by 9 bases; junction bases not matched to a gene: 17. The CDR3 loop reads CASTTTGTRVSGEQFF. The CDR3 DNA is TGTGCCAGCACCACCACCGGGACTAGAGTGTCAGGTGAGCAGTTCTTC.

Concerning this clonotype: Just one base apart from a much larger clone, this may be a read error. The chain couples TRBV18 to TRBJ2-3; 7 positions agree with TRBD2. This CDR3 is 16 amino acids long. Germline lookup yields CDR1 KGHSH and CDR2 LQKENI. The CDR3 here is CAGSPKEREITDTQYF. The CDR3 DNA follows: TGTGCCGGCTCACCCAAAGAGCGGGAAATCACAGATACGCAGTATTTT.

The V call is TRBV18, the J call TRBJ2-7; D possibly corresponds to TRBD1 (6 bases). This CDR3 contains 15 residues. With 0 bases removed from V and 1 base from J, the gap between germline ends came to 10 bases. Germline CDR1 reads KGHSH; CDR2 reads LQKENI. CDR3 residues: CASSPPGHRSYEQYF. The DNA of the CDR3 is TGTGCCAGCTCACCACCGGGACACCGGTCCTACGAGCAGTACTTC.

Concerning this clonotype: One base away lies a much larger clone, so this may be a sequencing read error. The rearrangement joins TRBV28 to TRBJ2-7; TRBD2 matches at 7 bases. CDR3 size: 14 residues. Per the germline V gene, CDR1 is MDHEN and CDR2 is SYDVKM. The CDR3 coding sequence is TGTACCAGCAGCTTTGGGACTACCTCCTACGAGCAGTACTTC. It translates to CTSSFGTTSYEQYF. The variable domain in full, with the rest retrieved from reference TRBV28 and TRBJ2-7, is DVKVTQSSRYLVKRTGEKVFLECVQDMDHENMFWYRQDPGLGLRLIYFSYDVKMKEKGDIPEGYSVSREKKERFSLILESASTNQTSMYLCTSSFGTTSYEQYFGPGTRLTVT.

This clonotype was recorded at least ten times. V usage is TRBV15 and J usage is TRBJ2-3; D could derive from TRBD1 or TRBD2 (5 bases each). V gave up 5 bases and J gave up 2 bases, with 11 bases separating them. CDR3 length: 14 amino acids. CDR1 and CDR2 from the germline V gene are LNHNV and YYDKDF (reference sequence). CDR3 loop: CATSARGTTDTQYF. CDR3 DNA: TGTGCCACCAGCGCGAGGGGAACCACAGATACGCAGTATTTT.

A few counts support this clonotype. This chain links TRBV6-2 or TRBV6-3 with TRBJ2-5; TRBD1 or TRBD2 may be the D gene (5 bases each). The germline gives CDR1 MNHEY, CDR2 SVGEGT. The CDR3 contains 14 residues. V lost 2 bases and J 5 bases, leaving 12 bases between the germline ends. The CDR3 DNA follows: TGTGCCAGCAGTTACGGGGGTAGGCGGGAGACCCAGTACTTC. Its protein product is CASSYGGRRETQYF.

The genes are TRBV11-3 and TRBJ2-1; no firm D call. V was trimmed by 0 bases and J by 3 bases, leaving 9 bases between them. The CDR3 has 15 residues. Germline loops: CDR1 SGHNT, CDR2 YENEEA. CDR3 amino acids: CASSLDFAVYNEQFF. In DNA, the CDR3 is TGTGCCAGCAGCTTAGATTTTGCCGTCTACAATGAGCAGTTCTTC.